Listed below are T cell receptor beta chains from one sample, sequenced in a study of cytomegalovirus exposure and HLA in healthy donors. TCRdb's table, derived via immunoSEQ multiplex PCR, lists solely in-frame clones and lacks some. In the table there are 170,000 or so clones, around 77% of which are singletons. Sequenced input: PBMCs. These receptors were taken from a woman aged 25 to 45 in good health and CMV-seronegative. Both conserved end residues are part of each CDR3. Each record gives: D gene, V gene, clone size, J gene, CDR3 DNA, CDR3 protein. D genes are given only for firm matches. The size of a clone is reported for some rows only, either as once, few or many, or as a class for expanded clones.

>TRBD2|TRBV6-6|.|TRBJ2-7
TGTGCCAGCAGCCTACTAGCGGCGGGTGCCTACGAGCAGTACTTC
CASSLLAAGAYEQYF
>.|TRBV28|.|TRBJ2-3
TGTGCCAGCAGTATTCCTTGGGCCGGCTCCGGTACGCAGTATTTT
CASSIPWAGSGTQYF
>TRBD1|TRBV7-9|once|TRBJ1-1
TGTGCCAGCAGCCCCCGGACAGGGGGCACTGAAGCTTTCTTT
CASSPRTGGTEAFF
>.|TRBV29-1|.|TRBJ2-5
TGCAGCGTTGGCGCCTCTTCGGAGACCCAGTACTTC
CSVGASSETQYF
>TRBD1|TRBV12-5|.|TRBJ2-3
TGTGCTAGTGGATGGGGACAGGACTACACAGATACGCAGTATTTT
CASGWGQDYTDTQYF
>.|TRBV21-1|.|TRBJ1-2
TGTGCCAGCAGCAAACGTACCCGAGTCGACAGACTTAACTATGGCTACACCTTC
CASSKRTRVDRLNYGYTF
>.|TRBV19|.|TRBJ1-3
TGTGCCAGTAATGACAGGATCTCTGGAAACACCATATATTTT
CASNDRISGNTIYF
>TRBD2|TRBV19|once|TRBJ2-1
TGTGCCAGTAGTACCCTAGCGGGGGCCTACAATGAGCAGTTCTTC
CASSTLAGAYNEQFF
>TRBD1|TRBV5-1|once|TRBJ2-7
TGCGCCAGCAGCTCTACCGGGACAGGGCCCTACGAGCAGTACTTC
CASSSTGTGPYEQYF
>.|TRBV5-1|.|TRBJ2-4
TGCGCCAGCAGCTTGGCCCCGAGGGCAGGGGTAGCCAAAAACATTCAGTACTTC
CASSLAPRAGVAKNIQYF
>.|TRBV7-2|.|TRBJ2-7
TGTGCCAGCAGCTGGGCTGGGGAGGCTTACGAGCAGTACTTC
CASSWAGEAYEQYF
>TRBD2|TRBV19|.|TRBJ2-1
TGTGCCAGTAGTCCAGGGACTAGCGGGAGAAGCAATGAGCAGTTCTTC
CASSPGTSGRSNEQFF
>.|TRBV5-8|.|TRBJ1-1
TGTGCCAGCAGCTCTACTGGGGGACAGAACACTGAAGCTTTCTTT
CASSSTGGQNTEAFF
>.|TRBV27|once|TRBJ2-7
TGTGCCAGCAGTACGGGGGACAGCTCCTACGAGCAGTACTTC
CASSTGDSSYEQYF
>.|TRBV4-2|few|TRBJ2-2
TGTGCCAGCAGCCGGTCTGGAGGGGGCGAGGACACCGGGGAGCTGTTTTTT
CASSRSGGGEDTGELFF
>TRBD1|TRBV29-1|.|TRBJ2-5
TGCAGCGTTGATGGTACAGGGGGCCCAGAGACCCAGTACTTC
CSVDGTGGPETQYF
>.|TRBV29-1|.|TRBJ2-3
TGCAGCGTTGGGGCTTTTGGGGCCACAGATACGCAGTATTTT
CSVGAFGATDTQYF
>.|TRBV19|.|TRBJ2-7
TGTGCCAGTAGTATTCGCGATGGCGAGCAGTACTTC
CASSIRDGEQYF
>.|TRBV19|few|TRBJ1-2
TGTGCCAGTAGTATAGTTCAGACTGATGGCTACACCTTC
CASSIVQTDGYTF
>TRBD2|TRBV30|few|TRBJ2-1
TGTGCCCGGGGGGCCAGCGGGGGGAACTACAATGAGCAGTTCTTC
CARGASGGNYNEQFF